The 15 T cell receptor beta chains reported below all come from one sample, sequenced in a study of cytomegalovirus exposure and HLA in healthy donors. TCRdb's copy holds only in-frame clones and misses some; the assay was immunoSEQ multiplex PCR. The data show roughly 300,000 clones, 75% to 90% seen once. The material sequenced was PBMCs. All receptors come from a woman aged 18-29 years in good health and CMV-seronegative.

This clone was seen just once. The chain uses TRBV5-1 and TRBJ1-1; D possibly corresponds to TRBD1 (5 bases). The germline V gene has CDR1 SGHRS and CDR2 YFSETQ. There are 15 residues in the CDR3. With 3 bases removed from V and 1 base from J, the gap between germline ends came to 13 bases. CDR3: CASSYHLTGNTEAFF. In nucleotides, the CDR3 is TGCGCCAGCAGCTATCACCTTACAGGGAACACTGAAGCTTTCTTT.

CDR3 sequence reads: CASSPQQVFGEKLFF. The CDR3 DNA reads TGTGCCAGCAGCCCACAACAGGTCTTCGGAGAAAAACTGTTTTTT. The chain uses TRBV14 and TRBJ1-4; D possibly corresponds to TRBD1 (5 bases). V was cut by 4 bases and J by 8 bases, with 17 bases left in between. Germline V gene sequence: CDR1 SGHDN, CDR2 FVKESK. CDR3 length: 15 residues.

This chain connects TRBV6-5 to TRBJ1-1, with a possible D match to TRBD1 (6 bases). The CDR3 runs 13 residues. CDR1 is MNHEY, CDR2 SVGAGI, per germline. V lost 6 bases and J 1 base, leaving 9 bases between the germline ends. This CDR3 is CASRGQPNTEAFF. The CDR3 nucleotides read TGTGCCAGCAGAGGACAGCCGAACACTGAAGCTTTCTTT.

The chain is built from TRBV7-2 and TRBJ2-1; D gene ambiguous. V was cut by 5 bases and J by 1 base, with 6 bases left in between. Looked up from germline, CDR1 is SGHTA and CDR2 is FQGNSA. The CDR3 runs to 13 residues. The DNA for the CDR3 is TGTGCCAGCAGCCCCGCGTCCTACAATGAGCAGTTCTTC. Protein sequence: CASSPASYNEQFF. The full variable domain, with the rest looked up from reference TRBV7-2 and TRBJ2-1, is GAGVSQSPSNKVTEKGKDVELRCDPISGHTALYWYRQSLGQGLEFLIYFQGNSAPDKSGLPSDRFSAERTGGSVSTLTIQRTQQEDSAVYLCASSPASYNEQFFGPGTRLTVL.

The chain couples TRBV4-3 to TRBJ2-2; D is ambiguous. V lost 6 bases and J 1 base, leaving 9 bases between the germline ends. The germline gives CDR1 LGHNA, CDR2 YSLEER. The CDR3 is made up of 14 amino acids. The CDR3 DNA is TGCGCCAGCAGAACGGAGCTGAACACCGGGGAGCTGTTTTTT. Its protein is CASRTELNTGELFF.

This sequence joins TRBV4-1 and TRBJ2-2, with a weak D call TRBD2 (6 bases). Germline V gives CDR1 MGHRA, CDR2 YSYEKL. The CDR3 is made up of 14 amino acids. V was trimmed by 0 bases and J by 4 bases, leaving 6 bases between them. CDR3 sequence reads: CASSQEGGTGELFF. The CDR3 DNA follows: TGCGCCAGCAGCCAAGAGGGGGGCACCGGGGAGCTGTTTTTT.

CDR3 sequence: CSVVDRNGYTF. The CDR3 region has the DNA TGCAGCGTTGTGGACAGGAATGGCTACACCTTC. The chain recombines TRBV29-1 with TRBJ1-2; 7 bases fit TRBD1. Germline V gene sequence: CDR1 SQVTM, CDR2 ANQGSEA. The V segment lost 4 bases and the J segment 6 bases; nucleotides outside the gene matches: 2. The CDR3 extends over 11 amino acids.

J is TRBJ2-1 and V is TRBV29-1, with 8 bases aligning to TRBD2. The germline gives CDR1 SQVTM, CDR2 ANQGSEA. The CDR3 sequence is 14 residues long. V lost 2 bases to trimming and J lost 6 bases; unmatched junction nucleotides: 6. CDR3 amino acids: CSVERAGGPNEQFF. As DNA, the CDR3 is TGCAGCGTTGAAAGGGCGGGAGGACCCAATGAGCAGTTCTTC.

The rearrangement links TRBV19 to TRBJ1-2; TRBD1 aligns across 8 bases. This CDR3 is built from 13 residues. From germline, CDR1 is LNHDA and CDR2 SQIVND (reference sequence). The V gene end was trimmed by 5 bases and the J gene end by 7 bases; junction bases not matched to a gene: 6. The CDR3 region has the DNA TGTGCCAGTAGTCGGGGACAGGTGGTTGGCTACACCTTC. As protein: CASSRGQVVGYTF.

In this sample, this clone turned up once. CDR3 residues: CASSFVPAGGPDTQYF. The CDR3, as DNA: TGTGCCAGCAGCTTCGTTCCGGCGGGAGGGCCGGATACGCAGTATTTT. The chain employs TRBV7-2 and TRBJ2-3, with 9 bases matching TRBD2. V lost 3 bases, J lost 6 bases, and 10 bases stayed unmatched. The V gene's germline CDR1 is SGHTA and CDR2 FQGNSA. The length of the CDR3 is 16 residues.

The rearrangement links TRBV5-4 to TRBJ2-1, with D possibly being TRBD1 (5 bases). V gave up 0 bases and J gave up 8 bases, with 9 bases separating them. Germline CDR1 reads SGHNT; CDR2 reads YYREEE (reference sequence). The length of the CDR3 is 13 residues. The CDR3 here is CASSLATGDEQFF. Written as DNA, the CDR3 is TGTGCCAGCAGCTTGGCAACAGGCGATGAGCAGTTCTTC.

CDR3 nucleotide sequence: TGTGCCAGCAGCTTGTTCGGCAGGCCATTACACGAGCAGTACTTC. Amino acids: CASSLFGRPLHEQYF. This sequence joins TRBV5-4 and TRBJ2-7; D remains ambiguous. Germline V gives CDR1 SGHNT, CDR2 YYREEE (reference sequence). The V gene lost 1 base and the J gene lost 5 bases, with 16 bases spanning the gap. The CDR3 runs 15 residues. Supplemented by reference TRBV5-4 and TRBJ2-7, the full variable domain reads ETGVTQSPTHLIKTRGQQVTLRCSSQSGHNTVSWYQQALGQGPQFIFQYYREEENGRGNFPPRFSGLQFPNYSSELNVNALELDDSALYLCASSLFGRPLHEQYFGPGTRLTVT.

The rearrangement uses TRBV19 and TRBJ2-2; TRBD2 aligns across 7 bases. Germline V gives CDR1 LNHDA, CDR2 SQIVND (reference sequence). V shed 1 base and J 3 bases; nucleotides not matched to a gene: 5. This CDR3 has 16 amino acids. The CDR3 protein is CASSIGPAGYTGELFF. The CDR3 DNA follows: TGTGCCAGTAGTATAGGTCCAGCGGGGTACACCGGGGAGCTGTTTTTT.

The chain is built from TRBV11-3 and TRBJ2-5, with TRBD2 identical over 7 bases. The CDR3 has 19 residues. The V gene end was trimmed by 3 bases and the J gene end by 2 bases; junction bases not matched to a gene: 18. Germline V gives CDR1 SGHNT, CDR2 YENEEA. CDR3 in amino acids: CASSLGVGSSGPEQETQYF. The CDR3 bases are TGTGCCAGCAGCTTGGGGGTCGGGTCTAGCGGACCAGAACAAGAGACCCAGTACTTC.

The J gene is TRBJ1-4, the V gene TRBV5-6; D is possibly TRBD1 (6 bases). Looked up from germline, CDR1 is SGHDT and CDR2 is YYEEEE. CDR3 length: 16 residues. Trimming stripped 3 bases from V and 6 bases from J, with 18 bases between. CDR3 DNA sequence: TGTGCCAGCAGCTACGCTACCGGGACATTTGATGAAAAACTGTTTTTT. Its protein is CASSYATGTFDEKLFF.